The clone carrying this TCR beta chain was picked up a small number of times. Described time point: newly diagnosed GD, antithyroid drugs for less than 3 months. Preparation of the TCR library used RNA extracted from PBMCs. The data were obtained in a study of regulatory T cells in long-lasting Graves disease. Trimming removed 0 bases at V and 4 bases at J, with 17 bases between. CDR1 and CDR2 from the germline V gene are SGHRS and YFSETQ. This CDR3 spans 16 amino acids. Arm-PCR of CDR3 regions and iRepertoire HTBI primers were used to build TCR beta libraries. MiXCR, run by TCRdb on the multiplex PCR reads, gives a single entry per CDR3 protein. Of 350,000 to 500,000 distinct CDR3 sequences listed, about 15% are singletons. The sample was also reused in another study, on T cells in Graves' hyperthyroidism and ophthalmopathy.

The chain has TRBV5-1 and TRBJ2-7; D may be TRBD1 (6 bases). The sample was peripheral blood mononuclear cells (PBMCs), taken at new diagnosis, from a patient treated with antithyroid drugs. The source of this sequence is a young woman with Graves disease. The CDR3 DNA reads TGCGCCAGCAGCTTGGATCTTCCAGGGGCTTTATACGAGCAGTACTTC. Its translation is CASSLDLPGALYEQYF.